These 10 T cell receptor beta chains share one sample of origin, sequenced in a study of identical twins. TCRdb redid the calling of the 5' RACE reads with MiXCR, one entry per CDR3 protein. Of approximately 600,000 distinct CDR3 sequences in the sample, 7.1% are singletons; the top ten hold 1.5% to 2%. These records were also assigned to another study, of yellow fever vaccine responses in identical twins.

The sequenced sample was PBMCs. The receptors originated from a woman aged 18-35 years in good health.

This clonotype came up many times. The chain recombines TRBV28 with TRBJ1-5; no reliable D call. There are 15 residues in the CDR3. The V end lost 2 bases, the J end lost 3 bases, and 11 bases lay between the germline ends. The germline gives CDR1 MDHEN, CDR2 SYDVKM. The CDR3 region has the DNA TGTGCCAGCAGTTTAAAGAGAAATATCAATCAGCCCCAGCATTTT. Amino acid sequence: CASSLKRNINQPQHF.

This clonotype occurred many times. The rearrangement links TRBV11-2 to TRBJ2-1; D is undetermined. Trimming cost V 1 base and J 4 bases, with 5 bases left between them. CDR1 and CDR2 from the germline V gene are SGHAT and FQNNGV. The CDR3 sequence is 13 residues long. This chain's CDR3 is CASSLGKYNEQFF. CDR3 coding DNA: TGTGCCAGCAGCTTAGGTAAATACAATGAGCAGTTCTTC.

This clonotype has just a few counts. The V call is TRBV5-1, the J call TRBJ2-5; TRBD2 aligns across 8 bases. CDR3 length equals 15 residues. With V trimmed by 1 base and J by 5 bases, 7 bases remained unmatched. Germline CDR1 SGHRS, CDR2 YFSETQ. The CDR3 region is CASSLSPTGGETQYF. The CDR3 DNA reads TGCGCCAGCAGCTTGAGCCCCACGGGGGGGGAGACCCAGTACTTC. The variable domain in full, completed from reference TRBV5-1 and TRBJ2-5, reads KAGVTQTPRYLIKTRGQQVTLSCSPISGHRSVSWYQQTPGQGLQFLFEYFSETQRNKGNFPGRFSGRQFSNSRSEMNVSTLELGDSALYLCASSLSPTGGETQYFGPGTRLLVL.

This clonotype occurred a few times. J is TRBJ2-1 and V is TRBV20-1, with D possibly being TRBD2 (5 bases). Deletions cut 3 bases from V and 4 bases from J, with 7 bases between. CDR1 and CDR2 (germline): DFQATT, SNEGSKA (reference sequence). The CDR3 totals 12 residues. CDR3 sequence reads: CSASEGYNEQFF. The CDR3 DNA reads TGCAGTGCTAGCGAGGGTTACAATGAGCAGTTCTTC.

This chain joins TRBV29-1 and TRBJ2-3, with D perhaps matching TRBD1 (5 bases). Trimming stripped 6 bases from V and 2 bases from J, with 9 bases between. This CDR3 region has 12 residues. The germline gives CDR1 SQVTM, CDR2 ANQGSEA. CDR3 region: CSVRTYTDTQYF. In DNA form, the CDR3 reads TGCAGCGTAAGGACATACACAGATACGCAGTATTTT.

At least ten counts were recorded for this clonotype. DNA for the CDR3: TGTGCCAGCAGCGAACAGGGGGCCTATGGCTACACCTTC. As protein: CASSEQGAYGYTF. J is TRBJ1-2 and V is TRBV12-3 or TRBV12-4; 9 positions agree with TRBD1. The CDR3 covers 13 residues. With 6 bases clipped from V and 4 bases from J, the junction kept 3 bases outside the gene matches.

This clonotype was counted a few times. The rearrangement joins TRBV5-1 to TRBJ1-2, with TRBD1 identical over 9 bases. From germline, CDR1 is SGHRS and CDR2 YFSETQ. The V segment lost 3 bases and the J segment 1 base; nucleotides outside the gene matches: 10. The CDR3 runs 17 residues. The CDR3 region is CASSWDRANLYNYGYTF. DNA of the CDR3: TGCGCCAGCAGCTGGGACAGGGCCAACCTCTATAACTATGGCTACACCTTC.

This clonotype has ten or more counts. The chain is built from TRBV3-1 and TRBJ2-7; D remains ambiguous. CDR3 length equals 14 residues. The germline V and J ends were trimmed by 1 base and 9 bases, with 16 bases remaining between them. Germline CDR1 is LGHDT and CDR2 is YNNKEL (reference sequence). In DNA, the CDR3 is TGTGCCAGCAGCCAAGGACAAGGTAAAGTTCCGCAGTACGTC. Protein: CASSQGQGKVPQYV.

V is TRBV7-2 and J is TRBJ2-1; D may correspond to TRBD1 or TRBD2 (7 bases each). From germline, CDR1 is SGHTA and CDR2 FQGNSA. V dropped 5 bases and J dropped 6 bases, with 17 bases sitting between them. The CDR3 totals 15 residues. CDR3: CASSQGGFGVNEQFF. Here the CDR3 DNA reads TGTGCCAGCAGCCAGGGGGGGTTTGGTGTCAATGAGCAGTTCTTC.

The V gene is TRBV28, the J gene TRBJ2-7, with TRBD1 matching 8 bases. Per germline, CDR1 MDHEN and CDR2 SYDVKM. V shed 5 bases, J shed 5 bases, and the junction held 11 bases outside the gene matches. This CDR3 is built from 15 residues. In nucleotides, the CDR3 is TGTGCCAGCAGTCCCCTTGGACAGGGAGCAAACGAGCAGTACTTC. It specifies CASSPLGQGANEQYF.